The 25 T cell receptor beta chains below were found in one sample sequenced in a study of identifying expanded T cells in peripheral blood. Only in-frame clones appear in the TCRdb table, and some are missing; sequencing was by immunoSEQ multiplex PCR. The data show approximately 100,000 clones, around 90% seen once. The sample was blood. The source of these receptors is a person between 18 and 69 years old in good health.

The chain recombines TRBV2 with TRBJ2-2; 7 bases agree with TRBD1. V lost 4 bases and J lost 5; bases outside the gene matches: 10. The CDR3 loop spans 16 amino acids. Germline CDR1 SNHLY, CDR2 FYNNEI. The CDR3 region has the DNA TGTGCCAGCAGTGGGGAGACAGGGTTTACGACCGGGGAGCTGTTTTTT. Translating gives CASSGETGFTTGELFF. The full variable domain, completed using reference TRBV2 and TRBJ2-2, is EPEVTQTPSHQVTQMGQEVILRCVPISNHLYFYWYRQILGQKVEFLVSFYNNEISEKSEIFDDQFSVERPDGSNFTLKIRSTKLEDSAMYFCASSGETGFTTGELFFGEGSRLTVL.

The CDR3 region has the DNA TGTGCCAGCAGTGAAGGTCGGGACAGACCCTATGGCTACACCTTC. It is translated as CASSEGRDRPYGYTF. The chain combines TRBV6-1 with TRBJ1-2; 7 nucleotides match TRBD1. CDR1 MNHNS and CDR2 SASEGT come from the germline V gene. The CDR3 is 15 residues long. V shed 1 base and J 4 bases; nucleotides not matched to a gene: 6.

The chain uses TRBV5-8 and TRBJ2-5; 8 bases map to TRBD1. Trimming cost V 4 bases and J 2 bases; bases outside gene matches: 4. The germline CDR1 and CDR2 sequences are SGHTS and YDEGEE. There are 14 residues in the CDR3. CDR3: CASSERTGQETQYF. DNA for the CDR3: TGTGCCAGCAGCGAACGGACAGGGCAAGAGACCCAGTACTTC.

The chain couples TRBV6-1 to TRBJ2-5; D might be TRBD1 (5 bases). The germline V gene has CDR1 MNHNS and CDR2 SASEGT. The CDR3 contains 14 residues. Trimming removed 3 bases at V and 13 bases at J, with 21 bases between. DNA of the CDR3: TGTGCCAGCAGTGAGATGACAGCTCACCCCCGCGGGTACTTC. This sequence encodes CASSEMTAHPRGYF.

This clone has just one count. The chain couples TRBV6-5 to TRBJ2-5, with D uncertain. This CDR3 is built from 12 residues. The germline V and J ends were trimmed by 2 bases and 7 bases, with 8 bases remaining between them. Germline loops: CDR1 MNHEY, CDR2 SVGAGI. DNA of the CDR3: TGTGCCAGCAGTTACGACCCTTCGACCCAGTACTTC. The encoded protein is CASSYDPSTQYF.

The chain recombines TRBV5-6 with TRBJ2-7, with a possible D match to TRBD1 (6 bases). Deletions cut 0 bases from V and 1 base from J, with 8 bases between. The CDR3 is 14 amino acids. The germline V gene has CDR1 SGHDT and CDR2 YYEEEE. The CDR3 sequence: CASSLEGVSYEQYF. CDR3 coding DNA: TGTGCCAGCAGCTTGGAGGGGGTGTCCTACGAGCAGTACTTC.

The CDR3 spells CAISLQGGQPQHF. DNA for the CDR3: TGTGCCATCAGCCTTCAGGGGGGTCAGCCCCAGCATTTT. V usage is TRBV10-3 and J usage is TRBJ1-5; 7 bases line up with TRBD1. Germline-derived CDR1 and CDR2 are ENHRY and SYGVKD. The V segment lost 6 bases and the J segment 6 bases; nucleotides outside the gene matches: 5. This CDR3 has 13 residues.

This clone came up once. The chain carries TRBV19 and TRBJ2-1; no definite D call. The germline CDR1 and CDR2 sequences are LNHDA and SQIVND (reference sequence). This CDR3 has 16 amino acids. V lost 3 bases and J lost 3, with 15 bases in between. DNA of the CDR3: TGTGCCAGTAGTATCTTGGGATCAGTGGGCTACAATGAGCAGTTCTTC. Translated, it gives CASSILGSVGYNEQFF.

The J gene is TRBJ1-1, the V gene TRBV6-1; the D gene is possibly TRBD1 (5 bases). V was trimmed by 4 bases and J by 6 bases, leaving 27 bases between them. Germline lookup yields CDR1 MNHNS and CDR2 SASEGT. The CDR3 has 18 amino acids. The DNA of the CDR3 is TGTGCCAGCAGTGGCACCGATAACAGGTTAGGGAAGGGCCCTGAAGCTTTCTTT. Protein sequence: CASSGTDNRLGKGPEAFF.

As concerns this clone: In this CDR3 the conserved last residue, phenylalanine or tryptophan, is missing, so a read error is likely. No DNA is shown, since the ends of the CDR3 on it are uncertain; the CDR3 is the one TCRdb lists. The rearrangement joins TRBV4-3 to TRBJ2-7; the table gives TRBD1 as D, unverified against the DNA. The CDR3 region is 11 residues in length, termini included. Germline V gene data show CDR1 as LGHNA and CDR2 as YSLEER. The CDR3 sequence is CASSDRLALWS.

This chain connects TRBV2 to TRBJ2-7; D is ambiguous. CDR1 and CDR2 from the germline V gene are SNHLY and FYNNEI. Trimming took 1 base from V and 0 from J, leaving 16 bases between them. CDR3 length: 17 residues. This chain's CDR3 is CASSEGGLYLSSYEQYF. DNA of the CDR3: TGTGCCAGCAGTGAAGGAGGTCTCTACCTTAGCTCCTACGAGCAGTACTTC. Together with reference TRBV2 and TRBJ2-7, the CDR3 gives the full variable domain: EPEVTQTPSHQVTQMGQEVILRCVPISNHLYFYWYRQILGQKVEFLVSFYNNEISEKSEIFDDQFSVERPDGSNFTLKIRSTKLEDSAMYFCASSEGGLYLSSYEQYFGPGTRLTVT.

This chain connects TRBV5-5 to TRBJ1-5, with D tentatively TRBD1 (5 bases). Germline CDR1 and CDR2: SGHKS and YYEKEE (reference sequence). The CDR3 contains 15 residues. V gave up 4 bases and J gave up 3 bases, with 14 bases separating them. The CDR3 is CASSGSGANNQPQHF. The CDR3 DNA is TGTGCCAGCAGCGGATCCGGGGCGAACAATCAGCCCCAGCATTTT.

This clone occurred once. The chain employs TRBV4-1 and TRBJ2-3; tentatively, D is TRBD2 (7 bases). Trimming removed 3 bases from V and 4 bases from J, with 20 bases in between. In germline, CDR1 is MGHRA, CDR2 YSYEKL. The CDR3 has 17 residues. The CDR3 protein is CASSHPPGGGLADTQYF. As DNA, the CDR3 is TGCGCCAGCAGCCACCCCCCGGGGGGCGGGTTGGCAGATACGCAGTATTTT.

The chain links TRBV5-1 to TRBJ1-1; no clear D gene. The V end was cut by 4 bases, the J end by 3 bases, with 10 bases between. The germline V gene has CDR1 SGHRS and CDR2 YFSETQ. The CDR3 runs to 13 residues. This chain's CDR3 is CASSPTVHTEAFF. In DNA, the CDR3 is TGCGCCAGCAGCCCTACAGTGCACACTGAAGCTTTCTTT.

The chain links TRBV5-6 to TRBJ2-3; D might be TRBD1 or TRBD2, each matching 6 bases. V lost 0 bases and J lost 1, with 15 bases in between. The CDR3 is 17 amino acids. Germline-derived CDR1 and CDR2 are SGHDT and YYEEEE. In DNA form, the CDR3 reads TGTGCCAGCAGCTTGGCTGTGACGGGGGCAGGCACAGATACGCAGTATTTT. This encodes CASSLAVTGAGTDTQYF. The variable domain in full, completed from reference TRBV5-6 and TRBJ2-3, reads DAGVTQSPTHLIKTRGQQVTLRCSPKSGHDTVSWYQQALGQGPQFIFQYYEEEERQRGNFPDRFSGHQFPNYSSELNVNALLLGDSALYLCASSLAVTGAGTDTQYFGPGTRLTVL.

The chain couples TRBV28 to TRBJ2-7; 9 bases are shared with TRBD1. The V gene's germline CDR1 is MDHEN and CDR2 SYDVKM. This CDR3 spans 15 amino acids. V was pared by 6 bases and J by 6 bases, with 12 bases of the junction left unmatched. Here the CDR3 DNA reads TGTGCCAGCAGGGAAACCGGGACAGGGTATGTCGAGCAGTACTTC. Its translation: CASRETGTGYVEQYF. Filled out from reference TRBV28 and TRBJ2-7, the complete variable domain reads DVKVTQSSRYLVKRTGEKVFLECVQDMDHENMFWYRQDPGLGLRLIYFSYDVKMKEKGDIPEGYSVSREKKERFSLILESASTNQTSMYLCASRETGTGYVEQYFGPGTRLTVT.

This clone was picked up a small number of times. The genes are TRBV4-2 and TRBJ1-2, with TRBD1 as a possible D gene (5 bases). CDR1 and CDR2 from the germline V gene are LGHNA and YNFKEQ. The CDR3 totals 14 residues. The V end lost 3 bases, the J end lost 6 bases, and 14 bases lay between the germline ends. The CDR3 here is CASSHRTQGDGYTF. As DNA, the CDR3 is TGTGCCAGCAGCCACCGGACCCAAGGGGATGGCTACACCTTC.

CDR3 loop: CASSVGNYGYTF. DNA of the CDR3: TGTGCCAGCAGCGTCGGCAACTATGGCTACACCTTC. The rearrangement joins TRBV7-9 to TRBJ1-2; D uncertain. CDR1 SEHNR and CDR2 FQNEAQ come from the germline V gene (reference sequence). Trimming took 5 bases from V and 2 from J, leaving 6 bases between them. The length of the CDR3 is 12 residues.

This chain connects TRBV18 to TRBJ2-1; 7 nucleotides agree with TRBD2. Germline values: CDR1 KGHSH, CDR2 LQKENI. This CDR3 region has 15 residues. The V segment lost 3 bases and the J segment 3 bases; nucleotides outside the gene matches: 5. Here the CDR3 DNA reads TGTGCCAGCTCACCTGTCCGGACTAGCTACAATGAGCAGTTCTTC. Translating it yields CASSPVRTSYNEQFF.

This chain connects TRBV28 to TRBJ1-1, with 8 bases identical to TRBD1. The CDR3 extends over 14 amino acids. Trimming at V came to 4 bases and at J to 5 bases, leaving 6 bases not matched to a gene. Looked up from germline, CDR1 is MDHEN and CDR2 is SYDVKM. CDR3 nucleotide sequence: TGTGCCAGCAGTTCAGGGACAGGAGCGACTGAAGCTTTCTTT. Its protein is CASSSGTGATEAFF.

The chain uses TRBV2 and TRBJ1-2; D ambiguous. The germline V gene has CDR1 SNHLY and CDR2 FYNNEI. Trimming removed 0 bases from V and 8 bases from J, with 13 bases in between. The CDR3 length is 14 residues. The CDR3 region is CASSEARGGYGYTF. The CDR3 DNA reads as TGTGCCAGCAGTGAAGCGCGAGGAGGTTACGGCTACACCTTC.

V usage is TRBV27 and J usage is TRBJ1-4; no clear D. The germline V gene encodes CDR1 MNHEY and CDR2 SMNVEV (reference sequence). V gave up 8 bases and J gave up 2 bases, with 15 bases separating them. The CDR3 spans 15 residues. The CDR3 DNA reads TGTGCCAGCTGGAAAACTGTTTTGACTAATGAAAAACTGTTTTTT. Translating gives CASWKTVLTNEKLFF.

V and J are TRBV7-2 and TRBJ2-3, with no clear D. This CDR3 spans 13 amino acids. Germline-derived CDR1 and CDR2 are SGHTA and FQGNSA. Trimming removed 0 bases from V and 0 bases from J, with 1 base in between. CDR3 residues: CASSLASTDTQYF. CDR3 bases: TGTGCCAGCAGCTTAGCGAGCACAGATACGCAGTATTTT.

This clone was detected a few times. The CDR3 loop reads CASSLEDNSYEQYF. In DNA form, the CDR3 reads TGTGCCAGCAGTTTGGAAGACAACTCCTACGAGCAGTACTTC. This chain uses TRBV28 with TRBJ2-7; D is unresolved. Germline V gene data show CDR1 as MDHEN and CDR2 as SYDVKM. Trimming pared 3 bases from V and 0 bases from J, leaving 9 bases between. The CDR3 runs 14 residues.

The chain uses TRBV5-6 and TRBJ2-3; D call uncertain. V lost 0 bases and J 2 bases, leaving 13 bases between the germline ends. The CDR3 is 16 amino acids. CDR1 is SGHDT, CDR2 YYEEEE, per germline. The CDR3 loop reads CASSLVGTGPTDTQYF. In nucleotides, the CDR3 is TGTGCCAGCAGCTTGGTCGGCACTGGTCCCACAGATACGCAGTATTTT.